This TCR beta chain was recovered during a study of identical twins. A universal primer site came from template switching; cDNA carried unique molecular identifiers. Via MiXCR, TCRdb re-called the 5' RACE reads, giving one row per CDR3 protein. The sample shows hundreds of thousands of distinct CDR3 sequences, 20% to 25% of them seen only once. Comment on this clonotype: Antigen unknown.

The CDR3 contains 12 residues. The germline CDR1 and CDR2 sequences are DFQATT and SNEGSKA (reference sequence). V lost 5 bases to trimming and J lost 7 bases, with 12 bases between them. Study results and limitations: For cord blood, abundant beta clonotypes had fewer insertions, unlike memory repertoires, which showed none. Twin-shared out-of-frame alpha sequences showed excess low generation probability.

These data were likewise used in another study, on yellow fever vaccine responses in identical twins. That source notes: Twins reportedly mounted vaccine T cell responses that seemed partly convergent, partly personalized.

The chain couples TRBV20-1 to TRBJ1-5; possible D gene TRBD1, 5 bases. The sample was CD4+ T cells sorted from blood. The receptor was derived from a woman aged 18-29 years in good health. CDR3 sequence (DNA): TGCAGTGCTGGCAGGGTTTACCAGCCCCAGCATTTT. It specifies CSAGRVYQPQHF.